There are a few counts of the clone carrying this TCR beta chain. Treatment meaning: oral pan-JAK inhibitor, 5-10 mg twice daily. The germline V gene has CDR1 SNHLY and CDR2 FYNNEI. V was pared by 6 bases and J by 2 bases, with 3 bases between. The CDR3 spans 11 residues. The data originate from a study of CD8+ T cells in alopecia areata. Once RNA had been extracted, it was reverse transcribed into cDNA to act as the sequencing template. Here immunoSEQ multiplex PCR was the method, and the copy in TCRdb shows in-frame clones only, minus some. The profile shows 150,000 to 200,000 clones, roughly 60% of them singletons.

The sample in question was CD4+ T cells sorted from blood, obtained at week 24, from a patient treated with tofacitinib. This sequence originates from a human donor with alopecia areata. V is TRBV2 and J is TRBJ2-3; no definite D call. The CDR3 reads CASRLTDTQYF. In DNA form, the CDR3 reads TGTGCCAGCAGACTCACAGATACGCAGTATTTT.